The 11 T cell receptor beta chains reported below all come from one sample, sequenced in a study of spatial heterogeneity in lung cancer. TCRdb redid the calling of the 5' RACE reads with MiXCR, one entry per CDR3 protein. The data hold roughly 120,000 distinct CDR3 sequences, with approximately 12% observed a single time. This sample's time point: blood at routine non-recurrence follow-up after resection. Whole RNA from tumor, nontumor lung or frozen PBMC was sequenced unsorted. This specimen was PBMCs, taken at follow-up. These receptors were collected from a male donor with early-stage non-small cell lung cancer.

The CDR3 spells CSVVFHGQPQHF. The CDR3 nucleotides read TGCAGCGTAGTCTTTCACGGTCAGCCCCAGCATTTT. The rearrangement joins TRBV29-1 to TRBJ1-5, with D unclear. The CDR3 sequence is 12 residues long. V shed 6 bases and J shed 6 bases, with 12 bases lying between them. The germline CDR1 and CDR2 sequences are SQVTM and ANQGSEA.

The sample holds a few counts of this clonotype. This chain links TRBV20-1 with TRBJ1-2, with D unresolved. V lost 6 bases and J lost 6, with 23 bases in between. In germline, CDR1 is DFQATT, CDR2 SNEGSKA (reference sequence). This CDR3 is built from 15 residues. The CDR3 DNA follows: TGCAGTGCACGGGAGAAACAGATCTTTTCTAATGGCTACACCTTC. Its translation: CSAREKQIFSNGYTF.

This clonotype was found many times. The genes are TRBV6-1 and TRBJ1-5; D gene unclear. The CDR3 totals 15 residues. The germline V and J ends were trimmed by 1 base and 1 base, with 8 bases remaining between them. Germline CDR1 and CDR2: MNHNS and SASEGT. CDR3 sequence reads: CASSEVGPSNQPQHF. DNA of the CDR3: TGTGCCAGCAGTGAAGTAGGCCCGAGCAATCAGCCCCAGCATTTT.

This sequence joins TRBV6-1 and TRBJ1-6; a weak D match, TRBD1 (6 bases). This CDR3 is 16 amino acids long. V was shortened by 6 bases and J by 7 bases, with 19 bases between the two germline ends. Germline-derived CDR1 and CDR2 are MNHNS and SASEGT. As DNA, the CDR3 is TGTGCCAGCAGCGGGAACAGGGTATCGGGAAATTCACCCCTCCACTTT. This encodes CASSGNRVSGNSPLHF.

This sequence joins TRBV12-3 or TRBV12-4 and TRBJ2-3; no reliable D call. The CDR3 is made up of 15 amino acids. V lost 1 base to trimming and J lost 2 bases, with 10 bases between them. CDR3 sequence: CASSLVSGSTDTQYF. CDR3 in DNA: TGTGCCAGCAGTTTAGTATCCGGGTCCACAGATACGCAGTATTTT.

There are a few counts of this clonotype. The chain is built from TRBV10-3 and TRBJ2-7; 11 bases agree with TRBD1. Trimming removed 6 bases from V and 4 bases from J; junction bases left unmatched: 11. There are 16 residues in the CDR3. The V gene's germline CDR1 is ENHRY and CDR2 SYGVKD. CDR3 DNA sequence: TGTGCCATCAGCGCCGGGACAGGGGGAGGAGGTTACGAGCAGTACTTC. It is translated as CAISAGTGGGGYEQYF.

This clonotype was counted only a few times. This rearrangement joins TRBV20-1 to TRBJ1-5; 12 nucleotides align to TRBD1. J was trimmed by 2 bases and V by 6 bases; bases with no gene match: 23. Germline lookup yields CDR1 DFQATT and CDR2 SNEGSKA (reference sequence). The CDR3 has 21 amino acids. The DNA of the CDR3 is TGCAGTGCCCTTAGATGGGGACCGGGACAGGGGGCTGGCTGGGGCAATCAGCCCCAGCATTTT. Protein product: CSALRWGPGQGAGWGNQPQHF.

The rearrangement uses TRBV5-1 and TRBJ2-5, with 9 bases that match TRBD1. The V gene end was trimmed by 2 bases and the J gene end by 0 bases; junction bases not matched to a gene: 2. Looked up from germline, CDR1 is SGHRS and CDR2 is YFSETQ. The CDR3 length is 15 residues. CDR3 DNA sequence: TGCGCCAGCAGCTTAGGACAGGGGTACCAAGAGACCCAGTACTTC. This codes for CASSLGQGYQETQYF.

The chain couples TRBV5-4 to TRBJ1-2; weak D call: TRBD1 (6 bases). CDR1 and CDR2 (germline): SGHNT, YYREEE (reference sequence). V was cut by 4 bases and J by 4 bases, with 11 bases left in between. The CDR3 runs 13 residues. The CDR3 DNA reads as TGTGCCAGCAGCGCGGACAGTGGCTATGGCTACACCTTC. It yields the protein CASSADSGYGYTF.

The table lists this clonotype with a few counts. The rearrangement uses TRBV11-2 and TRBJ2-5; no clear D. From germline, CDR1 is SGHAT and CDR2 FQNNGV. This CDR3 has 13 residues. V lost 9 bases and J lost 4, with 15 bases in between. The CDR3 bases are TGTGCCAGATACGTTGGCAGCCGAGAGACCCAGTACTTC. Amino acids: CARYVGSRETQYF.

This clonotype showed up just a few times. The chain uses TRBV7-9 and TRBJ2-1; D may be TRBD2 (5 bases). This CDR3 contains 15 residues. Germline V CDR1 and CDR2: SEHNR, FQNEAQ (reference sequence). V was shortened by 5 bases and J by 1 base, with 12 bases between the two germline ends. The CDR3 loop is CASSLAGVSYNEQFF. The CDR3 region has the DNA TGTGCCAGCAGCCTGGCCGGGGTGTCCTACAATGAGCAGTTCTTC.